This is a list of T cell receptor beta chains from one sample in a study of blood T cell repertoires in COVID-19. Profiled with immunoSEQ multiplex PCR; TCRdb holds only in-frame clones, not every one. Of 150,000 to 200,000 clones in the sample, just under 80% were seen once. Input material: peripheral blood. Receptors originate from a woman of 80 years or more with active or convalescent COVID-19. Each CDR3 is given with its conserved first and last residue. The order of the fields is CDR3 DNA, CDR3 protein, J gene, V gene, D gene, clone size. A D gene is named only where the DNA matches it firmly. Clone size is not always given. Where it is, it says once, few, many or a class for expanded clones.

CDR3 DNA: TGTGCCAGCATCGGGCGGGGACTCACCGGGGAGCTGTTTTTT; CDR3 protein: CASIGRGLTGELFF; J gene: TRBJ2-2; V gene: TRBV6-5; D gene: .; clone size: .
CDR3 DNA: TGTGCCAGCAGCACTAGGACAGGGAAGGATTCACCCCTCCACTTT; CDR3 protein: CASSTRTGKDSPLHF; J gene: TRBJ1-6; V gene: TRBV5-6; D gene: TRBD1; clone size: .
CDR3 DNA: TGTGCCAGCAGCCAAGATTATGAGAGCGAGCAGTACTTC; CDR3 protein: CASSQDYESEQYF; J gene: TRBJ2-7; V gene: TRBV4-2; D gene: .; clone size: few
CDR3 DNA: TGTGCCAGCAGCCAAGTACGGGGGGGAACCGGGGAGCTGTTTTTT; CDR3 protein: CASSQVRGGTGELFF; J gene: TRBJ2-2; V gene: TRBV3-1/TRBV3-2; D gene: TRBD2; clone size: .
CDR3 DNA: TGCAGCGTTGAAGATTACGTCACGAGTGGCTACACCTTC; CDR3 protein: CSVEDYVTSGYTF; J gene: TRBJ1-2; V gene: TRBV29-1; D gene: .; clone size: once
CDR3 DNA: TGTGCCAGCAGCCTGTTCCGCGGCGGGAGCTCCTACGAGCAGTACTTC; CDR3 protein: CASSLFRGGSSYEQYF; J gene: TRBJ2-7; V gene: TRBV5-8; D gene: TRBD2; clone size: .
CDR3 DNA: TGTGCCAGCAGCTACCGGTCGACAGAGAACACTGAAGCTTTCTTT; CDR3 protein: CASSYRSTENTEAFF; J gene: TRBJ1-1; V gene: TRBV11-2; D gene: .; clone size: .
CDR3 DNA: TGTGCCAGCAGTCGGGACAATGTCTCACCCCTCCACTTT; CDR3 protein: CASSRDNVSPLHF; J gene: TRBJ1-6; V gene: TRBV28; D gene: .; clone size: .
CDR3 DNA: TGTGCCAGTACCGAACAGGGGGGGGTTGGTGAGCCCCAGCATTTT; CDR3 protein: CASTEQGGVGEPQHF; J gene: TRBJ1-5; V gene: TRBV19; D gene: TRBD1; clone size: .
CDR3 DNA: TGTGCCAGCAGTTCTATGGGGGGACAAGAGACCCAGTACTTC; CDR3 protein: CASSSMGGQETQYF; J gene: TRBJ2-5; V gene: TRBV28; D gene: .; clone size: .
CDR3 DNA: TGTGCCAGCAGCTTAGCTTGGCCCGGACAGGGTTCTGGGGCCAACGTCCTGACTTTC; CDR3 protein: CASSLAWPGQGSGANVLTF; J gene: TRBJ2-6; V gene: TRBV7-8; D gene: TRBD1; clone size: .
CDR3 DNA: TGTGCCAGCAGCGCCCCTGGGACTAGCAACGAGCAGTACTTC; CDR3 protein: CASSAPGTSNEQYF; J gene: TRBJ2-7; V gene: TRBV3-1/TRBV3-2; D gene: TRBD2; clone size: .
CDR3 DNA: TGTGCCAGCAGCGTAGGGGGCGAAGGAGACTTCTACGAGCAGTACTTC; CDR3 protein: CASSVGGEGDFYEQYF; J gene: TRBJ2-7; V gene: TRBV14; D gene: TRBD1; clone size: .
CDR3 DNA: TGTGCCAGCAGTCCGCCAGCGGGGGGGATCACAGATACGCAGTATTTT; CDR3 protein: CASSPPAGGITDTQYF; J gene: TRBJ2-3; V gene: TRBV28; D gene: TRBD2; clone size: once
CDR3 DNA: TGTGCCAGCCGCGAGGTAGCCAAAAACATTCAGTACTTC; CDR3 protein: CASREVAKNIQYF; J gene: TRBJ2-4; V gene: TRBV12-3/TRBV12-4; D gene: .; clone size: once
CDR3 DNA: TGTGCCACCAGTGATTCCAAGACAGGGCGAGCTAACTATGGCTACACCTTC; CDR3 protein: CATSDSKTGRANYGYTF; J gene: TRBJ1-2; V gene: TRBV24-1; D gene: TRBD1; clone size: .
CDR3 DNA: TGTGCCAGCGGTAGCGGGGGGCTCTACGAGCAGTACTTC; CDR3 protein: CASGSGGLYEQYF; J gene: TRBJ2-7; V gene: TRBV2; D gene: TRBD2; clone size: few
CDR3 DNA: TGTGCCAGCAGTTACTCGCAGGGGGCCAAAAACATTCAGTACTTC; CDR3 protein: CASSYSQGAKNIQYF; J gene: TRBJ2-4; V gene: TRBV6-2/TRBV6-3; D gene: .; clone size: .
CDR3 DNA: TGTGCCAGCAGCTTGGTCGGCGGGGAAGAGCAGTTCTTC; CDR3 protein: CASSLVGGEEQFF; J gene: TRBJ2-1; V gene: TRBV5-6; D gene: .; clone size: medium-sized
CDR3 DNA: TGTGCCAGCAGCACACTAGCGGGGGGGCCGGACGAGCAGTACTTC; CDR3 protein: CASSTLAGGPDEQYF; J gene: TRBJ2-7; V gene: TRBV7-2; D gene: TRBD2; clone size: .
CDR3 DNA: TGTGCCAGCAGCGTAGCAGGGTCTAACTATGGCTACACCTTC; CDR3 protein: CASSVAGSNYGYTF; J gene: TRBJ1-2; V gene: TRBV9; D gene: .; clone size: .
CDR3 DNA: TGTGCCAGCAGTGATCCGGCGACAGGTCAGTTCTTC; CDR3 protein: CASSDPATGQFF; J gene: TRBJ2-1; V gene: TRBV28; D gene: .; clone size: .
CDR3 DNA: TGTGCCAGCAGCTCAGGGACTCGTAATTCACCCCTCCACTTT; CDR3 protein: CASSSGTRNSPLHF; J gene: TRBJ1-6; V gene: TRBV14; D gene: .; clone size: .
CDR3 DNA: TGCGCCAGCTGGACCGGGACAGGGGGCGATGAAGCTTTCTTT; CDR3 protein: CASWTGTGGDEAFF; J gene: TRBJ1-1; V gene: TRBV5-1; D gene: TRBD1; clone size: few
CDR3 DNA: TGTGCCAGCTCTCTGAACACCGGGGAGCTGTTTTTT; CDR3 protein: CASSLNTGELFF; J gene: TRBJ2-2; V gene: TRBV18; D gene: .; clone size: .
CDR3 DNA: TGTGCCTGGAGTGGACACTCGAACACTGAAGCTTTCTTT; CDR3 protein: CAWSGHSNTEAFF; J gene: TRBJ1-1; V gene: TRBV30; D gene: .; clone size: .
CDR3 DNA: TGTGCCACCAGTGATTCGCCCCGCCAGGGTTGGGGCACCGGGGAGCTGTTTTTT; CDR3 protein: CATSDSPRQGWGTGELFF; J gene: TRBJ2-2; V gene: TRBV24-1; D gene: .; clone size: .
CDR3 DNA: TGTGCCAGCAGCTTACAGGGGGCAGATACGCAGTATTTT; CDR3 protein: CASSLQGADTQYF; J gene: TRBJ2-3; V gene: TRBV5-5; D gene: TRBD1; clone size: .
CDR3 DNA: TGTGCCAGCAGCTCGTCCGGGACAGGTTTCTACGAGCAGTACTTC; CDR3 protein: CASSSSGTGFYEQYF; J gene: TRBJ2-7; V gene: TRBV28; D gene: TRBD1; clone size: .
CDR3 DNA: TGCGCCAGCAGCTGGGGGGTATCCTATGGCTACACCTTC; CDR3 protein: CASSWGVSYGYTF; J gene: TRBJ1-2; V gene: TRBV5-1; D gene: .; clone size: .
CDR3 DNA: TGTGCCAGCAGCCAAGCTGACAGCGCGTACACCTTC; CDR3 protein: CASSQADSAYTF; J gene: TRBJ1-2; V gene: TRBV3-1/TRBV3-2; D gene: .; clone size: few
CDR3 DNA: TGTGCCGCCCGGCCTAGCGGGGCGAGGGGAGAGACCCAGTACTTC; CDR3 protein: CAARPSGARGETQYF; J gene: TRBJ2-5; V gene: TRBV10-3; D gene: TRBD2; clone size: .
CDR3 DNA: TGTGCCAGCAAGACAGCGGGGACAGGTCCCACCGCCGGCTATGGCTACACCTTC; CDR3 protein: CASKTAGTGPTAGYGYTF; J gene: TRBJ1-2; V gene: TRBV21-1; D gene: .; clone size: .
CDR3 DNA: TGTGCCAGGGACAGGGGGGCGGGAAAACTGTTTTTT; CDR3 protein: CARDRGAGKLFF; J gene: TRBJ1-4; V gene: TRBV6-5; D gene: TRBD1; clone size: .
CDR3 DNA: TGCGCCAGCAATCAGCGGAGCACAGATACGCAGTATTTT; CDR3 protein: CASNQRSTDTQYF; J gene: TRBJ2-3; V gene: TRBV10-2; D gene: .; clone size: .
CDR3 DNA: TGTGCCAGCAGTTACTCAGGGGTGCCGGTTGGCTACACCTTC; CDR3 protein: CASSYSGVPVGYTF; J gene: TRBJ1-2; V gene: TRBV6-5; D gene: .; clone size: .
CDR3 DNA: TGTGCCATCAGTGACATGGTTTCTATTAACACTGAAGCTTTCTTT; CDR3 protein: CAISDMVSINTEAFF; J gene: TRBJ1-1; V gene: TRBV10-3; D gene: .; clone size: .
CDR3 DNA: TGTGCCAGCAGCCAGGACCTAGCGGGGGGGCAGGGGGAGACCCAGTACTTC; CDR3 protein: CASSQDLAGGQGETQYF; J gene: TRBJ2-5; V gene: TRBV4-2; D gene: TRBD2; clone size: .
CDR3 DNA: TGTGCCAGGGACTTCGAGGGATCGAAAGGCTACACCTTC; CDR3 protein: CARDFEGSKGYTF; J gene: TRBJ1-2; V gene: TRBV2; D gene: .; clone size: .
CDR3 DNA: TGTGCCAGCTCGAAGAATTCCGGGACAGGGGGGGTGTTCGACGAGCAGTACTTC; CDR3 protein: CASSKNSGTGGVFDEQYF; J gene: TRBJ2-7; V gene: TRBV11-3; D gene: TRBD1; clone size: .
CDR3 DNA: TGTGCCACCTCCGGGACTCGGAGCTCTGGAAACACCATATATTTT; CDR3 protein: CATSGTRSSGNTIYF; J gene: TRBJ1-3; V gene: TRBV19; D gene: .; clone size: few
CDR3 DNA: TGTGCCAGCAGCGAACCGACTAGCGGGGTTGCTGAGCAGTTCTTC; CDR3 protein: CASSEPTSGVAEQFF; J gene: TRBJ2-1; V gene: TRBV7-9; D gene: TRBD2; clone size: .
CDR3 DNA: TGTGCCAGCAGTGGAACAAGAAGCTCCTATAATTCACCCCTCCACTTT; CDR3 protein: CASSGTRSSYNSPLHF; J gene: TRBJ1-6; V gene: TRBV2; D gene: .; clone size: .
CDR3 DNA: TGTGCCATCAGTGAGTCACCCCTCTCTATGGGACAGGTAAAAGAAAAACTGTTTTTT; CDR3 protein: CAISESPLSMGQVKEKLFF; J gene: TRBJ1-4; V gene: TRBV10-3; D gene: TRBD1; clone size: .
CDR3 DNA: TGTGCCAGCCAGGAGGACGAGCGGGGGCCTCAAGGGACCCAGTACTTC; CDR3 protein: CASQEDERGPQGTQYF; J gene: TRBJ2-5; V gene: TRBV2; D gene: TRBD2; clone size: .